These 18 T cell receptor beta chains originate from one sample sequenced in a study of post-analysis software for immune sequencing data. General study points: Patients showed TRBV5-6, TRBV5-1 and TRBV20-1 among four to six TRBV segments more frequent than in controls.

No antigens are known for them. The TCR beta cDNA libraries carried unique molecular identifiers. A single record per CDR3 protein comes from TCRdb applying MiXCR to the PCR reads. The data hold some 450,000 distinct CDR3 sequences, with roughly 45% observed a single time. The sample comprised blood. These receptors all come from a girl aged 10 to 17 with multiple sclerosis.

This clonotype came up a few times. DNA of the CDR3: TGCGCCAGCAGTCCCCCGGACATAGACTACGAGCAGTACTTC. Amino acid sequence: CASSPPDIDYEQYF. The chain combines TRBV10-2 with TRBJ2-7, with D possibly matching TRBD1 (5 bases). From germline, CDR1 is WSHSY and CDR2 SAAADI. This CDR3 spans 14 amino acids. V was shortened by 5 bases and J by 3 bases, with 14 bases between the two germline ends.

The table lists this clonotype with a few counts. The CDR3: CAIQGTGSPEAFF. The DNA for the CDR3 is TGTGCCATCCAAGGGACAGGGTCCCCTGAAGCTTTCTTT. The V gene is TRBV10-3, the J gene TRBJ1-1; 9 bases are a match to TRBD1. V dropped 8 bases and J dropped 6; count of bases not matched to a gene: 7. Germline values: CDR1 ENHRY, CDR2 SYGVKD. The CDR3 contains 13 residues.

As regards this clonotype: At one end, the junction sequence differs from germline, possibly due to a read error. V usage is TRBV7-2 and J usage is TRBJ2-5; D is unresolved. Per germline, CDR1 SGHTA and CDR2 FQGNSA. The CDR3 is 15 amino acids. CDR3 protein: CASSSSTVLQETRYF. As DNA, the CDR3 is TGTGCCAGCAGCTCATCAACGGTGCTACAAGAGACCCGGTACTTC.

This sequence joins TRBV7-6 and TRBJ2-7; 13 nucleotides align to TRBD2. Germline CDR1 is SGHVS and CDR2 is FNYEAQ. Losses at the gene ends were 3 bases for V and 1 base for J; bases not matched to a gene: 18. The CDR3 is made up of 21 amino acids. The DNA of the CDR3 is TGTGCCAGCAGCTTTATCAAGGGGACTATACTAGCGGGAGGGATATCCTACGAGCAGTACTTC. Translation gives CASSFIKGTILAGGISYEQYF.

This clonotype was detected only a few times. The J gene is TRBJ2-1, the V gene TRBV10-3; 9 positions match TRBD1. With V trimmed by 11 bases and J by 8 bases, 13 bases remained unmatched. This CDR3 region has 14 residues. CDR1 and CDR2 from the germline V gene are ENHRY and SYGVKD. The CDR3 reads CAAQPGQGNDEQFF. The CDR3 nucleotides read TGTGCCGCACAGCCGGGACAGGGAAACGATGAGCAGTTCTTC.

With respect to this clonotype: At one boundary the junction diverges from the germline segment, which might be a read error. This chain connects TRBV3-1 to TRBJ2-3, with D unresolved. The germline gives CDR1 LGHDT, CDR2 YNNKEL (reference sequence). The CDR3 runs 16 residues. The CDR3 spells CASNQDGVASADTQYF. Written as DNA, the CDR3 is TGTGCCAGCAACCAAGACGGAGTAGCTAGTGCAGATACGCAGTATTTT.

The CDR3, as DNA: TGCAGCGTTGAAGGGGGACAGGGGATCTCCTACAATGAGCAGTTCTTC. It specifies CSVEGGQGISYNEQFF. The chain carries TRBV29-1 and TRBJ2-1; 10 nucleotides agree with TRBD1. Trimming cost V 1 base and J 0 bases; bases outside gene matches: 3. CDR3 length: 16 residues. The germline gives CDR1 SQVTM, CDR2 ANQGSEA.

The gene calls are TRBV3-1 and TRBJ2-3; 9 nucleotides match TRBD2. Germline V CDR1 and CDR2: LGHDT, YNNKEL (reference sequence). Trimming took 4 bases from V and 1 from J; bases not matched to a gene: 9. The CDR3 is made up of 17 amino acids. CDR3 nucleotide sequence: TGTGCCAGCAGCCTCCTTAGCGGGAGCGCCGGCACAGATACGCAGTATTTT. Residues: CASSLLSGSAGTDTQYF.

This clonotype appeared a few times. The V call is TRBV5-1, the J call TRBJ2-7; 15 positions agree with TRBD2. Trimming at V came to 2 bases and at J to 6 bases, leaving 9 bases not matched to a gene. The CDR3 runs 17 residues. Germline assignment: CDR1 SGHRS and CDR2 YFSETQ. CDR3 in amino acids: CASSLGLAGGRWLEQYF. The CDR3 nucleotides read TGCGCCAGCAGCTTAGGACTAGCGGGAGGGCGGTGGCTCGAGCAGTACTTC.

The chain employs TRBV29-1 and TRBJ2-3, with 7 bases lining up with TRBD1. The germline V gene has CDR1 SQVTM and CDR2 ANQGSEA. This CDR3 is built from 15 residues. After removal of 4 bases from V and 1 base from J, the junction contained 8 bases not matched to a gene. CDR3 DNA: TGCAGCGTTGGGGGAACAGGGGCGGGCACAGATACGCAGTATTTT. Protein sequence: CSVGGTGAGTDTQYF.

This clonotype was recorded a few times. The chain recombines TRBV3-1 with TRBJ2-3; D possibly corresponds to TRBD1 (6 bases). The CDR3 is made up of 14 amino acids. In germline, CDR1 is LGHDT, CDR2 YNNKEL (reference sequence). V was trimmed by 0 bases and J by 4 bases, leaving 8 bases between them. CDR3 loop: CASSQDPGADTQYF. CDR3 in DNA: TGTGCCAGCAGCCAAGATCCAGGGGCAGATACGCAGTATTTT.

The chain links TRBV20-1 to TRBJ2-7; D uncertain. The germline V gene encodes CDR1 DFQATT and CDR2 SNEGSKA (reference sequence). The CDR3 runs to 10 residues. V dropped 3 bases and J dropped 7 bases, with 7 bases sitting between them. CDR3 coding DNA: TGCAGTGCTAGTCTGCGGGAGCAGTACTTC. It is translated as CSASLREQYF.

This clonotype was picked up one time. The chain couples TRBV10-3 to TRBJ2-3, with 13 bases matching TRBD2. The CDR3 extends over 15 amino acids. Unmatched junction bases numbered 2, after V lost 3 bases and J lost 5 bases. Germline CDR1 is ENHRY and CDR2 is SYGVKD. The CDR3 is CAISELAGGLDTQYF. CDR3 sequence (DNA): TGTGCCATCAGTGAACTAGCGGGAGGGTTAGATACGCAGTATTTT.

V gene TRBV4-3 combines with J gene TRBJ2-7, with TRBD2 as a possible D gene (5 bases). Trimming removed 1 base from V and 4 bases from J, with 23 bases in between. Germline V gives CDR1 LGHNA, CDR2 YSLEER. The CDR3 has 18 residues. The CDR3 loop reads CASSQGIRVRESLYEQYF. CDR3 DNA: TGCGCCAGCAGCCAAGGTATTCGGGTGAGGGAGTCCTTGTACGAGCAGTACTTC.

The CDR3 sequence is CASSQELARSYNEQFF. The CDR3 DNA reads TGCGCCAGCAGCCAAGAGCTAGCGCGCTCCTACAATGAGCAGTTCTTC. This chain links TRBV4-3 with TRBJ2-1, with D perhaps TRBD2 (6 bases). V gave up 0 bases and J gave up 0 bases, with 9 bases separating them. CDR3 size: 16 residues. Germline values: CDR1 LGHNA, CDR2 YSLEER.

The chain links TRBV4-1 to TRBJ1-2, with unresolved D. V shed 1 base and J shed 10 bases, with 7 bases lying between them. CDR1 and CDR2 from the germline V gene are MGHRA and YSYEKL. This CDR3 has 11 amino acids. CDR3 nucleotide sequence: TGCGCCAGCAGCCAAGGAAGGGACTACACCTTC. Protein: CASSQGRDYTF.

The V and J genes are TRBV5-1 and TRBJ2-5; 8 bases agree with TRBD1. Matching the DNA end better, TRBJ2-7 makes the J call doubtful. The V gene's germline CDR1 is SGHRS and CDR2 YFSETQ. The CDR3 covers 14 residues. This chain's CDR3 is CASSLATGVYEQYF. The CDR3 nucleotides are TGCGCCAGCAGCTTGGCGACAGGGGTCTACGAGCAGTACTTC.

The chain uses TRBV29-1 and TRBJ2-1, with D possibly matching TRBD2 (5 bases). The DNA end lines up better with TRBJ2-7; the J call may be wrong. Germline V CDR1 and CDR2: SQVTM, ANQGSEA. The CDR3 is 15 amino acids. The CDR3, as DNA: TGCAGCGTTCTCCCGCGGCAGCGGTCCTACAATGAGCAGTACTTC. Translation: CSVLPRQRSYNEQYF.